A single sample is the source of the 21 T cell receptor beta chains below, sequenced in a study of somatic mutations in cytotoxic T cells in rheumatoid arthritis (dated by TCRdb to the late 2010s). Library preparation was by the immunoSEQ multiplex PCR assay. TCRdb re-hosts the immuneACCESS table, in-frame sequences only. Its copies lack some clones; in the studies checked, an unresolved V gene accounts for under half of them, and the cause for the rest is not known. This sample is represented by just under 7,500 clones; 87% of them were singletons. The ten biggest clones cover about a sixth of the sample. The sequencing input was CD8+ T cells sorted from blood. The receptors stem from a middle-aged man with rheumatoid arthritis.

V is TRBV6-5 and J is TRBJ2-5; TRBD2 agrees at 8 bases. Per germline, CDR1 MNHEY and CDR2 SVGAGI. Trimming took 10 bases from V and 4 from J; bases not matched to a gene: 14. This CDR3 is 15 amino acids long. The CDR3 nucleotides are TGTGCCACCCAGTTAGAGATAGCGGGGCGAGAGACCCAGTACTTC. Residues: CATQLEIAGRETQYF.

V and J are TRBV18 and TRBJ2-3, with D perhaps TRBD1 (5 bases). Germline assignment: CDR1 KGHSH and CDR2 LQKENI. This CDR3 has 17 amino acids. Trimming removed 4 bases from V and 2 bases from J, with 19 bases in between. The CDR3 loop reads CASSLARAHTHTDTQYF. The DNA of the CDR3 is TGTGCCAGCTCACTAGCCAGGGCGCACACCCACACAGATACGCAGTATTTT.

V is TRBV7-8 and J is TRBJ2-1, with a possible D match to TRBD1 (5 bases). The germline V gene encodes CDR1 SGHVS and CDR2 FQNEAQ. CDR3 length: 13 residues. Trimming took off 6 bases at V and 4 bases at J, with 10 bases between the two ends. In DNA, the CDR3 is TGTGCCAGCAGTAGACAGCAGTACAATGAGCAGTTCTTC. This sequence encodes CASSRQQYNEQFF.

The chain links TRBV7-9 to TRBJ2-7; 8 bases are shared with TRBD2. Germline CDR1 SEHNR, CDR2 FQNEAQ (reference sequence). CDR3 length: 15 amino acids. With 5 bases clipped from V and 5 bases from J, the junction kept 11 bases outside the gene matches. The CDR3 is CASSKDGGAWNEQYF. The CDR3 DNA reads TGTGCCAGCAGCAAGGACGGGGGGGCGTGGAACGAGCAGTACTTC.

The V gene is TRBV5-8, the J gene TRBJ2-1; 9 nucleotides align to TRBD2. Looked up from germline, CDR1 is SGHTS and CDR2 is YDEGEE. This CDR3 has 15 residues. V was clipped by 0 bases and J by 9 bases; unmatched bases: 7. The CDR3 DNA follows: TGTGCCAGCAGCTTGGCTGCGGGGGGGCGGGGTGAGCAGTTCTTC. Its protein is CASSLAAGGRGEQFF. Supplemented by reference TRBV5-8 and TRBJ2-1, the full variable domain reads EAGVTQSPTHLIKTRGQQATLRCSPISGHTSVYWYQQALGLGLQFLLWYDEGEERNRGNFPPRFSGRQFPNYSSELNVNALELEDSALYLCASSLAAGGRGEQFFGPGTRLTVL.

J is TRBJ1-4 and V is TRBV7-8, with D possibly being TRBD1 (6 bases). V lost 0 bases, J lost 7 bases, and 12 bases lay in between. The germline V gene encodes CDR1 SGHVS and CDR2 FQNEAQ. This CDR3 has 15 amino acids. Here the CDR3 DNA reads TGTGCCAGCAGCTTAGCGCGGGGGGCCGCTGAAAAACTGTTTTTT. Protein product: CASSLARGAAEKLFF.

The CDR3 region has the DNA TGTGCCAGCAGCTTAGGACAGGGGCGGACTGAAGCTTTCTTT. It encodes CASSLGQGRTEAFF. The rearrangement uses TRBV7-2 and TRBJ1-1, with 8 positions matching TRBD1. This CDR3 spans 14 amino acids. Germline V lookup: CDR1 SGHTA, CDR2 FQGNSA. V shed 1 base, J shed 5 bases, and the junction held 3 bases outside the gene matches.

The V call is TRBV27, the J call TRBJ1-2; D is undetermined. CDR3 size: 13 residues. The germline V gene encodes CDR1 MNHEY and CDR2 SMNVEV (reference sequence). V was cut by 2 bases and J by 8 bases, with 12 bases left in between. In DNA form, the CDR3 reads TGTGCCAGCAGTTTAAGTAGGAGTTGGGGCTACACCTTC. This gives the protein CASSLSRSWGYTF.

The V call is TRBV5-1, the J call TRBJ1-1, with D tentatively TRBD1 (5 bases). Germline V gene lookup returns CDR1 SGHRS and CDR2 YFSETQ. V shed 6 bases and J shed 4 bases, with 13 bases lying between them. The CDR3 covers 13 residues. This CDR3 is CASMRGLSTEAFF. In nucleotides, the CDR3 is TGCGCCAGCATGCGGGGGTTGAGCACTGAAGCTTTCTTT. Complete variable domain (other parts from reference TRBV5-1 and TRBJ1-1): KAGVTQTPRYLIKTRGQQVTLSCSPISGHRSVSWYQQTPGQGLQFLFEYFSETQRNKGNFPGRFSGRQFSNSRSEMNVSTLELGDSALYLCASMRGLSTEAFFGQGTRLTVV.

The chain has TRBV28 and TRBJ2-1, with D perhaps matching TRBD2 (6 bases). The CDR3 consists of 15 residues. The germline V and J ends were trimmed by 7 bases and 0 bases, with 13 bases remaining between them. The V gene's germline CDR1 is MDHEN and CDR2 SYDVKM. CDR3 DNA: TGTGCCAGCAACCCCCTGGAGGGCTCCTACAATGAGCAGTTCTTC. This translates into CASNPLEGSYNEQFF. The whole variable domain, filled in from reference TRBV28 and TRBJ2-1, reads DVKVTQSSRYLVKRTGEKVFLECVQDMDHENMFWYRQDPGLGLRLIYFSYDVKMKEKGDIPEGYSVSREKKERFSLILESASTNQTSMYLCASNPLEGSYNEQFFGPGTRLTVL.

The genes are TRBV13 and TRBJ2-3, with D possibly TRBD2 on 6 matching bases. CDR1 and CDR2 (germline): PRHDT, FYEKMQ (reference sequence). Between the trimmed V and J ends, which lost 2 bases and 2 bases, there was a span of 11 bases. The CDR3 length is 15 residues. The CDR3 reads CASSLRSGVTDTQYF. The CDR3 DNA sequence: TGTGCCAGCAGCTTAAGGTCGGGGGTCACAGATACGCAGTATTTT.

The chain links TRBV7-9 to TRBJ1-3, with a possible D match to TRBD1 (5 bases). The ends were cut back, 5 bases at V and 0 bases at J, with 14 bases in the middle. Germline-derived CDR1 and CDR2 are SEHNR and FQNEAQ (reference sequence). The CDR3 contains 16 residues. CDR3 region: CASSPFRRDSGNTIYF. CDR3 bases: TGTGCCAGCAGCCCCTTCCGCAGGGACTCTGGAAACACCATATATTTT.

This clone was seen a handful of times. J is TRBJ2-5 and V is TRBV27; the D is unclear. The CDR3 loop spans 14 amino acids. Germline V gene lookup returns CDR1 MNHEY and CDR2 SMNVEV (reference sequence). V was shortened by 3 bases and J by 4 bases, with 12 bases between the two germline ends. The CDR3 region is CASSFFNRPETQYF. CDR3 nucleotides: TGTGCCAGCAGTTTTTTCAACAGACCAGAGACCCAGTACTTC.

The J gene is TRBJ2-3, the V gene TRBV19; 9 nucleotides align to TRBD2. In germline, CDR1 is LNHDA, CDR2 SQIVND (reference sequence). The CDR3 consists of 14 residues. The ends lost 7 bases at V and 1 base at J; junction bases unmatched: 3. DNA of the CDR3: TGTGCCAGTATACCTAGCGGGGGCACAGATACGCAGTATTTT. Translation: CASIPSGGTDTQYF.

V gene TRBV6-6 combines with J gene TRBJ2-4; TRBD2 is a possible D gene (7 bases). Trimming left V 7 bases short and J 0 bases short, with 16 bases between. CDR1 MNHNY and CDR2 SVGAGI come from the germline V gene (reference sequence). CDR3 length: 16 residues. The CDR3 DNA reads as TGTGCCAGCACCCTTACGGGGGGCCTAGCCAAAAACATTCAGTACTTC. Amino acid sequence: CASTLTGGLAKNIQYF.

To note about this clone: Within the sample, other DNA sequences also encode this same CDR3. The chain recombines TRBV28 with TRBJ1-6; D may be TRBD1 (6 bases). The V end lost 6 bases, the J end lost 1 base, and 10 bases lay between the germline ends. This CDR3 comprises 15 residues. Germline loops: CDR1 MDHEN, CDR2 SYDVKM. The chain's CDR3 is CASSDRSSYNSPLHF. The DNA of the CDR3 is TGTGCCAGCAGCGACAGGTCTTCCTATAATTCACCCCTCCACTTT.

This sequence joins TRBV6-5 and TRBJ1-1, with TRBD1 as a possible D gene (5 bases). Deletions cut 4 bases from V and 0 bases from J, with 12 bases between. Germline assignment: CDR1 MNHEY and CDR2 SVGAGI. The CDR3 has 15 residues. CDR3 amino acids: CASSFSQVLNTEAFF. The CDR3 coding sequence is TGTGCCAGCAGTTTTTCACAGGTGTTGAACACTGAAGCTTTCTTT.

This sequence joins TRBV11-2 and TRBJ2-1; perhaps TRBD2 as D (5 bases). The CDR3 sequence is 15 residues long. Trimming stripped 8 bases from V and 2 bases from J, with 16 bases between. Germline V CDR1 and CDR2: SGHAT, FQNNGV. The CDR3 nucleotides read TGTGCCAGCGCCCTCTCGGGATGGGCCTACAATGAGCAGTTCTTC. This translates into CASALSGWAYNEQFF.

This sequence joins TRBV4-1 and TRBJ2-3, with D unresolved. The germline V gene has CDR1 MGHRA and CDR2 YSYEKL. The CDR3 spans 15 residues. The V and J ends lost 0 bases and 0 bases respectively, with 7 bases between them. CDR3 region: CASSQDQDSTDTQYF. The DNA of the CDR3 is TGCGCCAGCAGCCAAGATCAGGATAGCACAGATACGCAGTATTTT.

CDR3 bases: TGTGCCAGCAGTTACTCGGTTACAGGGGGAGGTTATGGCTACACCTTC. Its translation is CASSYSVTGGGYGYTF. The chain combines TRBV6-5 with TRBJ1-2; 8 bases are shared with TRBD1. The germline V gene encodes CDR1 MNHEY and CDR2 SVGAGI. This CDR3 has 16 amino acids. The V and J ends lost 0 bases and 5 bases, in that order; junction bases with no gene match: 8.

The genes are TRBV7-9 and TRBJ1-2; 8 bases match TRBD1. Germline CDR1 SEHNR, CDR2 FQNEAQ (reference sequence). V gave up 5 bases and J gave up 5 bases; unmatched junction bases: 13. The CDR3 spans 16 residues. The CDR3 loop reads CASSKQGEIVRYGYTF. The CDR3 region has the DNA TGTGCCAGCAGCAAACAGGGGGAGATCGTTCGTTATGGCTACACCTTC. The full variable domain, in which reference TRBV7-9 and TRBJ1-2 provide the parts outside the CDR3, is DTGVSQNPRHKITKRGQNVTFRCDPISEHNRLYWYRQTLGQGPEFLTYFQNEAQLEKSRLLSDRFSAERPKGSFSTLEIQRTEQGDSAMYLCASSKQGEIVRYGYTFGSGTRLTVV.